These 7 T cell receptor beta chains were sequenced from one sample in a study of CD8+ T cells in alopecia areata. Following RNA extraction, reverse transcription yielded cDNA that acted as the sequencing template. The repertoire was sequenced with immunoSEQ multiplex PCR; TCRdb's copy has only in-frame clones and lacks some. The sample carries more than 200,000 clones, approximately 61% recorded once. Sequences were derived from CD4+ T cells sorted from blood, sampled at week 0. These receptors were collected from a human donor with alopecia areata.

The rearrangement links TRBV7-9 to TRBJ1-1; maybe TRBD1 (6 bases). The V and J ends lost 1 base and 11 bases respectively, with 14 bases between them. Germline CDR1 and CDR2: SEHNR and FQNEAQ (reference sequence). CDR3 length: 13 residues. The CDR3 spells CASSLGTQGTAFF. DNA for the CDR3: TGTGCCAGCAGCTTAGGAACACAGGGTACGGCTTTCTTT.

This clone has only one observation. An end of the junction does not agree with germline; a read error may underlie this. This chain joins TRBV7-7 and TRBJ2-1, with 8 bases identical to TRBD2. This CDR3 has 14 amino acids. Looked up from germline, CDR1 is SSHAT and CDR2 is FNYEAQ (reference sequence). As DNA, the CDR3 is TGTGCTAGCAGCTTCGCGGGGGGAAGTAATGAGCAGTTCTTC. This codes for CASSFAGGSNEQFF.

The rearrangement links TRBV7-3 to TRBJ2-1; perhaps TRBD1 as D (5 bases). Germline values: CDR1 SGHTA, CDR2 FQGTGA. The CDR3 sequence is 16 residues long. V shed 2 bases and J shed 5 bases, with 16 bases lying between them. As DNA, the CDR3 is TGTGCCAGCAGCTTAGGTGTGGGGCCTGGTAACAATGAGCAGTTCTTC. It specifies CASSLGVGPGNNEQFF.

This clone has more than one count but fewer than ten. The chain has TRBV4-1 and TRBJ1-5; 10 positions agree with TRBD1. J lost 9 bases, V lost 3 bases, and 2 bases had no gene match. The CDR3 runs 13 residues. CDR1 and CDR2 (germline): MGHRA, YSYEKL. The CDR3 region is CASSQTGGRPQHF. In nucleotides, the CDR3 is TGCGCCAGCAGCCAGACAGGGGGCCGGCCCCAGCATTTT.

The table lists this clone with a few counts. The chain recombines TRBV29-1 with TRBJ2-7; TRBD1 matches at 8 bases. The CDR3 sequence is 12 residues long. V shed 7 bases, J shed 3 bases, and the junction held 5 bases outside the gene matches. Germline values: CDR1 SQVTM, CDR2 ANQGSEA. CDR3 sequence (DNA): TGCAGCGCACTCGGACAGGGCTACGAGCAGTACTTC. Protein product: CSALGQGYEQYF.

The V gene is TRBV18, the J gene TRBJ1-1; D unresolved. The CDR3 is 14 amino acids. The germline V gene has CDR1 KGHSH and CDR2 LQKENI. The V end was cut by 4 bases, the J end by 0 bases, with 9 bases between. The DNA of the CDR3 is TGTGCCAGCTCACAACCCGGCCTGAACACTGAAGCTTTCTTT. This codes for CASSQPGLNTEAFF. The full variable domain, completed using reference TRBV18 and TRBJ1-1, is NAGVMQNPRHLVRRRGQEARLRCSPMKGHSHVYWYRQLPEEGLKFMVYLQKENIIDESGMPKERFSAEFPKEGPSILRIQQVVRGDSAAYFCASSQPGLNTEAFFGQGTRLTVV.

V gene TRBV9 combines with J gene TRBJ2-7; D is perhaps TRBD1 (6 bases). Trimming took 4 bases from V and 3 from J, leaving 17 bases between them. Germline values: CDR1 SGDLS, CDR2 YYNGEE. The CDR3 spans 15 residues. The CDR3 reads CASSKFRGRDYEQYF. The DNA for the CDR3 is TGTGCCAGCAGCAAATTCAGGGGCCGAGACTACGAGCAGTACTTC. The complete variable domain, with remaining parts taken from reference TRBV9 and TRBJ2-7, reads DSGVTQTPKHLITATGQRVTLRCSPRSGDLSVYWYQQSLDQGLQFLIQYYNGEERAKGNILERFSAQQFPDLHSELNLSSLELGDSALYFCASSKFRGRDYEQYFGPGTRLTVT.